This T cell receptor beta chain was obtained from a study of blood T cell repertoires in COVID-19. The overall study: Acute-phase and convalescent COVID-19 samples originated in the United States, Italy and Spain. The cDNA or gDNA used as material had been derived from T cells, B-cell-depleted T cells, or PBMCs.

Per the study methods: Counts of nucleated cells, estimated from reference gene primer amplification, were obtained. Assay: immunoSEQ multiplex PCR; the TCRdb copy retains only in-frame clones and omits some. The V and J calls and clone size come from that table; D and trimming were worked out from the DNA. The sample lists over 130,000 clones, approximately 85% occurring once. The receptor was isolated from a man in his fifties with acute or convalescent COVID-19. Sequences were obtained from peripheral blood.

CDR3 coding DNA: TGTGCCATCCGCCGATTGAGTTTTACTGAAGCTTTCTTT. The encoded protein is CAIRRLSFTEAFF. This chain joins TRBV6-5 and TRBJ1-1, with unresolved D. The CDR3 extends over 13 amino acids. V lost 10 bases and J 5 bases, leaving 17 bases between the germline ends. Per germline, CDR1 MNHEY and CDR2 SVGAGI.